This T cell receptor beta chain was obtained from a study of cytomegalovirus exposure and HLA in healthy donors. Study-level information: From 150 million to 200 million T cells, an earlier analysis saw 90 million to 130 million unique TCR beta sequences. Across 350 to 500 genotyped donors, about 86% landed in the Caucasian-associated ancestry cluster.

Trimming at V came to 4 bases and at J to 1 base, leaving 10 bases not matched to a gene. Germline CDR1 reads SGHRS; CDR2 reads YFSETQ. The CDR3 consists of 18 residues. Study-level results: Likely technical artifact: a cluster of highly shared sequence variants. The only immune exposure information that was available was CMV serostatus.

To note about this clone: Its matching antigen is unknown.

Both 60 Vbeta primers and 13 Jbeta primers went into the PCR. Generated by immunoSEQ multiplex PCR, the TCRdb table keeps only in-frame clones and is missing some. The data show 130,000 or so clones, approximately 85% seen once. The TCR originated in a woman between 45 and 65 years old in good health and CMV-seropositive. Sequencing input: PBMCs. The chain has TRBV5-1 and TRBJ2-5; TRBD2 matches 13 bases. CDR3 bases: TGCGCCAGCAGCGGGGGGGGACTAGCGGGATTTACCCAAGAGACCCAGTACTTC. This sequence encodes CASSGGGLAGFTQETQYF.